The following is a T cell receptor (beta chain) sequence with its context. As processed by the authors: It was from reference gene primer amplification that nucleated cell counts were estimated. The assay was immunoSEQ multiplex PCR, and TCRdb's table has in-frame clones only and misses some. For V, J and clone size, that table is used; D and trimming come from the DNA. The data contain approximately 120,000 clones, roughly 80% of them singletons. This sample stems from a study of blood T cell repertoires in COVID-19. Across the study: Samples taken during acute and convalescent COVID-19 were collected in the United States, Italy and Spain. T cells, B-cell-depleted T cells, or PBMCs provided the cDNA or gDNA that served as material.

Per germline, CDR1 SGHTA and CDR2 FQGTGA. V shed 1 base and J shed 6 bases, with 11 bases lying between them. The CDR3 is 14 residues long. This chain uses TRBV7-3 with TRBJ2-3; tentative D call: TRBD2 (5 bases). Input material: peripheral blood. The sequence derives from a human donor in a cohort sampled during active COVID-19. CDR3 region: CASSLRSRGDTQYF. CDR3 in DNA: TGTGCCAGCAGCTTAAGGTCCAGAGGGGATACGCAGTATTTT.